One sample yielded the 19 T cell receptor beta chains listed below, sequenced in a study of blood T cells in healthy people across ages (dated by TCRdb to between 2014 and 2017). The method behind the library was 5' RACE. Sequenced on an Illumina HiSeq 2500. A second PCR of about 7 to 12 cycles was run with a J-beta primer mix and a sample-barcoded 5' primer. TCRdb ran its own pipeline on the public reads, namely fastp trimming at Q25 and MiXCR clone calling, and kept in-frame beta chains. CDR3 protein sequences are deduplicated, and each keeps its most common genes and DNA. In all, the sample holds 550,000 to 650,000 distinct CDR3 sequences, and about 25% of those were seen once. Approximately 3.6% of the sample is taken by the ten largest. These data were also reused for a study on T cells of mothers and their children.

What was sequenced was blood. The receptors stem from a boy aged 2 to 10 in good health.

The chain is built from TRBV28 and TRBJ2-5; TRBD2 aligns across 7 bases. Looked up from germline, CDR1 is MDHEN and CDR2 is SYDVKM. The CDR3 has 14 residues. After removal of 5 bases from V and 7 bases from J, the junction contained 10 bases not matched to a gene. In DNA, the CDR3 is TGTGCCAGCAGTCCAACCGGGACTACCAGGACCCAGTACTTC. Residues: CASSPTGTTRTQYF.

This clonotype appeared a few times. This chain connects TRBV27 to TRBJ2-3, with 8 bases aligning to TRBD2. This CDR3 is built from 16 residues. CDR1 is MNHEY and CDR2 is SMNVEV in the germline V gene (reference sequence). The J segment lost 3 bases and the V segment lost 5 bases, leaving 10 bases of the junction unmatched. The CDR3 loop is CASSLTSGGRTDTQYF. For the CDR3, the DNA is TGTGCCAGCAGTCTGACCTCGGGAGGGAGAACAGATACGCAGTATTTT.

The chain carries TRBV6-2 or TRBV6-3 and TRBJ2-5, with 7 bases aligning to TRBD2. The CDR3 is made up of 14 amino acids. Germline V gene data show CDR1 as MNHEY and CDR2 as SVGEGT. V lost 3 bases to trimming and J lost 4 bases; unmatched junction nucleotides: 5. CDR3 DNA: TGTGCCAGCAGTTATCGGGGGGACCGAGAGACCCAGTACTTC. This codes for CASSYRGDRETQYF.

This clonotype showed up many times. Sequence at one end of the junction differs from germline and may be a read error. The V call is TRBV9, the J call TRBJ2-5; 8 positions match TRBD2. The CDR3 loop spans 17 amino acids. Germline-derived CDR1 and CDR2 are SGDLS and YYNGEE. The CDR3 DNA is TGTGCCAGCAGCGTAGCGCCCGGGGGGGGTACGGCAGTTAGTTTTCTCTTC. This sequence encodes CASSVAPGGGTAVSFLF. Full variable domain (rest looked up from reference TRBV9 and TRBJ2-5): DSGVTQTPKHLITATGQRVTLRCSPRSGDLSVYWYQQSLDQGLQFLIQYYNGEERAKGNILERFSAQQFPDLHSELNLSSLELGDSALYFCASSVAPGGGTAVSFLFGPGTRLLVL.

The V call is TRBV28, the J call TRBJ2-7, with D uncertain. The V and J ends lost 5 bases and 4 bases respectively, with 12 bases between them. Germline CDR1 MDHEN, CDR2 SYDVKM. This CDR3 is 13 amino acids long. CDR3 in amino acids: CASSGDNFYEQYF. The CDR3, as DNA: TGTGCCAGCAGTGGTGACAACTTTTACGAGCAGTACTTC.

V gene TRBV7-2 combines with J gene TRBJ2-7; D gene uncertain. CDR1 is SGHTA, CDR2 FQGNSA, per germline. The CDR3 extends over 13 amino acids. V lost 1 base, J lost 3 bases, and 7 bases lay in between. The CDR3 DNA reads TGTGCCAGCAGCTTAGTGAGCGACTACGAGCAGTACTTC. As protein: CASSLVSDYEQYF.

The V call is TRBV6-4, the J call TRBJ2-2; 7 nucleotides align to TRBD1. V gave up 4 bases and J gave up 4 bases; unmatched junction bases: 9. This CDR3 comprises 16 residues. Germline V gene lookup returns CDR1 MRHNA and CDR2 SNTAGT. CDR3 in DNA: TGTGCCAGCAGTGGAACCGGGACAGCTATCACCGGGGAGCTGTTTTTT. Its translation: CASSGTGTAITGELFF.

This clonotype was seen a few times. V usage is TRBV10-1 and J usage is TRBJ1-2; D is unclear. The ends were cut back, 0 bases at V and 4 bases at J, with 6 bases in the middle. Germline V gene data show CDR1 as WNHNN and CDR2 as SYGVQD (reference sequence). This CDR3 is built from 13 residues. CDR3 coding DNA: TGCGCCAGCAGTGAGTCGCAAAGCTATGGCTACACCTTC. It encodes CASSESQSYGYTF.

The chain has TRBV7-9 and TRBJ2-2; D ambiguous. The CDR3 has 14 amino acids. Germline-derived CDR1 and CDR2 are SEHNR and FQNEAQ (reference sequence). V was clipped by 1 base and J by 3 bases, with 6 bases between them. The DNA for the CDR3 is TGTGCCAGCAGCTTAGTCGGTTACACCGGGGAGCTGTTTTTT. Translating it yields CASSLVGYTGELFF. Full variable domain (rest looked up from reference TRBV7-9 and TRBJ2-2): DTGVSQNPRHKITKRGQNVTFRCDPISEHNRLYWYRQTLGQGPEFLTYFQNEAQLEKSRLLSDRFSAERPKGSFSTLEIQRTEQGDSAMYLCASSLVGYTGELFFGEGSRLTVL.

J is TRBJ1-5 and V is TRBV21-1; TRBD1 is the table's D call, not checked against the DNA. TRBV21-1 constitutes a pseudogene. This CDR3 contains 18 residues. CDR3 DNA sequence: TGTGCCAGCAGCAAAGCGAGGAGGGGGCGCGGCGGCAATCAGCCCCAGCATTTT. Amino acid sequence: CASSKARRGRGGNQPQHF.

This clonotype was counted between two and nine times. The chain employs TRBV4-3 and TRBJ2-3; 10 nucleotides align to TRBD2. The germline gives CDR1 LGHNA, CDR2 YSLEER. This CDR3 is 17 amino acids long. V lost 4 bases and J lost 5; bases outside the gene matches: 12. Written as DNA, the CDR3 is TGCGCCAGCAGCCCGGACGCAACTAGCGGGGTGGGAGATACGCAGTATTTT. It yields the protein CASSPDATSGVGDTQYF.

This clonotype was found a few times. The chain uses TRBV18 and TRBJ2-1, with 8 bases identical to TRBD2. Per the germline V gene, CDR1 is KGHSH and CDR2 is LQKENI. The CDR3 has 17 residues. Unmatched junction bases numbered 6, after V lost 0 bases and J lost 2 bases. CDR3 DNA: TGTGCCAGCTCACCACCGGGACTAGTACTTACCTACAATGAGCAGTTCTTC. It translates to CASSPPGLVLTYNEQFF.

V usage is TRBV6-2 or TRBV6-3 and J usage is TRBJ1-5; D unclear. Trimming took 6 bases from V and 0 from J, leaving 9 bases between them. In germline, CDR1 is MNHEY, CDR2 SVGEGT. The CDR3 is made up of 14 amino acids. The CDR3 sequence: CASRTGYSNQPQHF. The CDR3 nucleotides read TGTGCCAGCAGAACGGGGTATAGCAATCAGCCCCAGCATTTT.

DNA of the CDR3: TGTGCTAGTAGGCCCCCAGACATGAACACTGAAGCTTTCTTT. Translating it yields CASRPPDMNTEAFF. The J gene is TRBJ1-1, the V gene TRBV12-5; D is undetermined. Germline V gives CDR1 LGHNT, CDR2 FRNRAP. The CDR3 is 14 residues long. Trimming cost V 8 bases and J 0 bases, with 13 bases left between them. Full variable domain (outside the CDR3, taken from reference TRBV12-5 and TRBJ1-1): DARVTQTPRHKVTEMGQEVTMRCQPILGHNTVFWYRQTMMQGLELLAYFRNRAPLDDSGMPKDRFSAEMPDATLATLKIQPSEPRDSAVYFCASRPPDMNTEAFFGQGTRLTVV.

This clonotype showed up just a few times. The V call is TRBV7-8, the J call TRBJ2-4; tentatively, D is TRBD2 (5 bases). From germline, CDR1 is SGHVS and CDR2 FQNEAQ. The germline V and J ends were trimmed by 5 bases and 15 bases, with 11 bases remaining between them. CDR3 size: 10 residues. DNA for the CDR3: TGTGCCAGCAGCCTGCCGGGAAGGTACTTC. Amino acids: CASSLPGRYF.

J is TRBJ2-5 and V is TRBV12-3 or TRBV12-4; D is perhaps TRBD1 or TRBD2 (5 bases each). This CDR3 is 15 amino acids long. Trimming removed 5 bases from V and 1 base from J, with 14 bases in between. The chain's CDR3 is CASSILGDGQETQYF. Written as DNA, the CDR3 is TGTGCCAGCAGTATACTAGGGGACGGCCAAGAGACCCAGTACTTC.

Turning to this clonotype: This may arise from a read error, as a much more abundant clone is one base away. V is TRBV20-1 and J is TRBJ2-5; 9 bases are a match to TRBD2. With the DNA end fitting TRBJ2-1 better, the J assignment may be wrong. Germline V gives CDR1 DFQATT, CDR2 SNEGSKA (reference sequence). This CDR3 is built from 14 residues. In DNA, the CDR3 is TGCAGTGCTAGTATAGCGGGAGACTACGATGAGCAGTTCTTC. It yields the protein CSASIAGDYDEQFF.

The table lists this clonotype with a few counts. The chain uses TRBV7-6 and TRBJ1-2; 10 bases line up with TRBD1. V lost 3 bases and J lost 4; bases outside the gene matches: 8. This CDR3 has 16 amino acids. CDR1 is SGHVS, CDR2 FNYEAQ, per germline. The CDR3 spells CASSFEPTGGFYGYTF. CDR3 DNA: TGTGCCAGCAGCTTCGAACCGACAGGGGGCTTCTATGGCTACACCTTC.

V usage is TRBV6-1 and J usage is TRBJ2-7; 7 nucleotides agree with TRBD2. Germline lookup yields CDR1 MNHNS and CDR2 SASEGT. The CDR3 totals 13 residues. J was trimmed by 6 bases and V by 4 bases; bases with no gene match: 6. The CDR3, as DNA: TGTGCCAGCAGTGCTGGGACTACTGGCGAGCAGTACTTC. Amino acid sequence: CASSAGTTGEQYF.